The T cell receptor beta chain described here comes from a study of technical replicates of blood from a handful of donors. In germline, CDR1 is MDHEN, CDR2 SYDVKM. After removal of 5 bases from V and 0 bases from J, the junction contained 3 bases not matched to a gene. The CDR3 has 16 residues. Clones were read by immunoSEQ multiplex PCR, and TCRdb kept only the in-frame ones, dropping some. In the table there are just over 80,000 clones, about 96% of which are singletons. The receptor was derived from a human donor in good health. Sequenced sample: T cells isolated from PBMCs. The chain combines TRBV28 with TRBJ1-4; 10 nucleotides agree with TRBD1. The CDR3, as DNA: TGTGCCAGCAGTATTGGGACAGGGGCAACTAATGAAAAACTGTTTTTT. Residues: CASSIGTGATNEKLFF.